The text below deals with one T cell receptor (beta chain). The data were produced by immunoSEQ multiplex PCR, yet TCRdb's version contains in-frame clones alone and is incomplete. This sample carries about 200,000 clones, 80% of them seen once, and the ten largest clones take roughly 13%. V was pared by 3 bases and J by 5 bases, with 11 bases between. The CDR3 length is 13 residues. The germline gives CDR1 SGDLS, CDR2 YYNGEE. The source of the sample is a study of blood T cell repertoires in COVID-19. Across the whole study: From T cells, B-cell-depleted T cells, or PBMCs came the material, which was cDNA or gDNA.

This chain connects TRBV9 to TRBJ1-2; no clear D. The sequence derives from a human donor in a cohort sampled during active COVID-19. The material sequenced was peripheral blood. The CDR3 nucleotides are TGTGCCAGCAGCGCCCAGACGACATATGGCTACACCTTC. Residues: CASSAQTTYGYTF.